The rows below give T cell receptor beta chains drawn from one sample of a study of graft-versus-host responses after intestinal transplantation. The antigens of these receptors remain unknown. Generated by immunoSEQ multiplex PCR, the TCRdb table keeps only in-frame clones and is missing some. The sample includes some 110,000 clones, roughly nine tenths of them seen just once. Sequencing was performed on unstimulated CD4+ T cells sorted from spleen or lymph node cells, taken before transplant. The receptors come from a human donor who was the organ donor for an intestinal transplant. CDR3s include the opening cysteine and the closing phenylalanine or tryptophan. A D gene is named only where the DNA matches it firmly. Clone size is stated in some rows and not others, as once, few, many or a class when expanded.

TRBV6-5,TRBJ1-2,.,.,CASSAKGGAGYTF,TGTGCCAGCAGTGCCAAAGGGGGGGCCGGCTACACCTTC
TRBV19,TRBJ1-1,.,.,CASSIKSFGTEAFF,TGTGCCAGTAGTATTAAATCTTTCGGAACTGAAGCTTTCTTT
TRBV23-1,TRBJ2-7,.,TRBD2,CASSQSELAGEEQYF,TGCGCCAGCAGTCAATCCGAACTAGCGGGAGAAGAGCAGTACTTC
TRBV12-5,TRBJ1-5,.,.,CASGLQGWDQPQHF,TGTGCTAGTGGCCTACAGGGTTGGGATCAGCCCCAGCATTTT
TRBV5-6,TRBJ2-7,.,TRBD1,CASSQPGQSSYEQYF,TGTGCCAGCAGCCAGCCGGGACAGAGCTCCTACGAGCAGTACTTC
TRBV9,TRBJ2-1,once,TRBD2,CASSPLLAGENEQFF,TGTGCCAGCAGCCCACTCCTAGCGGGAGAAAATGAGCAGTTCTTC
TRBV5-1,TRBJ2-7,.,.,CASSSNYEQYF,TGCGCCAGCAGCTCCAACTACGAGCAGTACTTC
TRBV7-6,TRBJ1-1,once,TRBD1,CASSLAGGVTEAFF,TGTGCCAGCAGCTTGGCAGGGGGCGTCACTGAAGCTTTCTTT
TRBV2,TRBJ2-2,few,.,CASSGVVGGELFF,TGTGCCAGCAGTGGAGTCGTCGGCGGGGAGCTGTTTTTT
TRBV9,TRBJ2-2,few,.,CASSPRVTNTGELFF,TGTGCCAGCAGCCCAAGAGTAACGAACACCGGGGAGCTGTTTTTT
TRBV6-5,TRBJ2-7,.,.,CASSRAMGGREQYF,TGTGCCAGCAGTCGAGCCATGGGGGGCCGCGAGCAGTACTTC
TRBV5-1,TRBJ2-7,.,.,CASPLRGTQSYEQYF,TGCGCCAGTCCACTGCGTGGGACCCAATCCTACGAGCAGTACTTC
TRBV7-2,TRBJ2-3,.,TRBD2,CASSLVPGSGNGGPDTQYF,TGTGCCAGCAGCTTAGTCCCCGGTAGCGGGAATGGGGGGCCAGATACGCAGTATTTT
TRBV7-6,TRBJ2-3,.,.,CASSARDTQYF,TGTGCCAGCAGCGCCAGAGATACGCAGTATTTT
TRBV4-1,TRBJ1-2,once,TRBD1,CASSHPGTGGYGYTF,TGCGCCAGCAGCCATCCCGGGACAGGTGGTTATGGCTACACCTTC
TRBV6-1,TRBJ2-7,.,.,CASSATFYEQYF,TGTGCCAGCAGTGCCACCTTTTACGAGCAGTACTTC
TRBV21-1,TRBJ1-3,.,.,CASSKARGNTIYF,TGTGCCAGCAGCAAAGCGCGGGGAAACACCATATATTTT
TRBV2,TRBJ1-1,.,.,CASSAGDSTEAFF,TGTGCCAGCAGTGCTGGTGACAGCACTGAAGCTTTCTTT
TRBV19,TRBJ1-6,.,.,CASSIRASYNSPLHF,TGTGCCAGTAGTATACGGGCGTCCTATAATTCACCCCTCCACTTT
TRBV5-4,TRBJ2-7,.,TRBD2,CASSSGTSGSYEQYF,TGTGCCAGCAGCTCCGGGACTAGCGGATCCTACGAGCAGTACTTC
TRBV18,TRBJ2-2,.,.,CASSPVTVNTGELFF,TGTGCCAGCTCACCCGTGACAGTGAACACCGGGGAGCTGTTTTTT
TRBV6-1,TRBJ2-5,.,TRBD1,CASRARTGTVETQYF,TGTGCCAGCAGGGCTAGGACAGGGACAGTGGAGACCCAGTACTTC
TRBV19,TRBJ1-2,few,.,CASSSQRTVNYGYTF,TGTGCCAGTAGTTCGCAGCGGACGGTGAACTATGGCTACACCTTC
TRBV10-3,TRBJ2-2,.,TRBD1,CASSRDRGTGELFF,TGTGCCTCGAGCCGGGACAGGGGGACCGGGGAGCTGTTTTTT
TRBV7-2,TRBJ2-3,.,.,CASSLVRASTDTQYF,TGTGCCAGCAGCTTAGTTAGGGCTAGCACAGATACGCAGTATTTT
TRBV7-9,TRBJ2-7,.,.,CASSLGAEAYEQYF,TGTGCCAGCAGCTTAGGGGCAGAAGCCTACGAGCAGTACTTC
TRBV19,TRBJ1-1,.,.,CASSPRDRDDTEAFF,TGTGCCAGTAGCCCAAGGGACCGGGACGACACTGAAGCTTTCTTT